This T cell receptor (beta chain) originates from a study of T cell repertoires in cytomegalovirus infection. Study information: The authors relied on CMV epitopes, both recently identified HLA-C-restricted and well-studied HLA-B-restricted. Evidence of both CMV infection and a matching HLA type came from public TCR beta signatures.

TCRdb reprocessed the reads via MiXCR and lists one record per CDR3 protein. Among around 750,000 distinct CDR3 sequences, 32% were seen once, and the ten largest hold over 10%. With 4 bases removed from V and 0 bases from J, the gap between germline ends came to 8 bases. The CDR3 length is 14 residues. Germline-derived CDR1 and CDR2 are MDHEN and SYDVKM. Turning to this clonotype: Its antigen is currently unknown.

Study conclusions and caveats: Dominating the ex vivo response were TCR beta clonotypes that were CMV-specific and HLA-C-restricted. Carriers of CMV plus the relevant HLA were identified by cumulative public TCR beta family frequency.

Here the sequenced sample was cultured CD8+ T cells from PBMCs, taken from culture after CMV antigen stimulation. The rearrangement joins TRBV28 to TRBJ2-3; D is unclear. The source is a human donor in good health (CMV status not recorded). Some clones in this sample may be carry-over from other donors' samples. CDR3 in amino acids: CASSWMSSTDTQYF. The CDR3 DNA is TGTGCCAGCAGTTGGATGTCTAGCACAGATACGCAGTATTTT.